This T cell receptor (beta chain) was sequenced in a study of blood T cell repertoires in COVID-19 (TCRdb year 2020). About the investigation overall: Samples from collaborators originated in the United States, Italy and Spain and spanned both the acute and convalescent phases of COVID-19. The prospective study material was composed of cDNA or gDNA derived from T cells, B-cell-depleted T cells, or PBMCs. Subjects who had been exposed to COVID-19, were actively infected with it, or had recovered from it provided the deeply sampled blood TCRbeta repertoires that made up the dataset. The repertoires were released in a freely available public database intended as a resource for research on the immune response to SARS-CoV-2. Samples were obtained from the ongoing ImmuneRACE study (first 160 participants) and from 1,254 subjects provided by 6 global collaborators. Sample metadata almost always included a de-identified subject ID, COVID-19 status, age in years and sex. Where available, HLA class I and class II types were taken from metadata supplied by the sample provider and were not determined by assay-based typing.

In the prospective study, participants were roughly 18 to 95 years old, resided in approximately 22 geographic areas of the United States, and were enrolled through a virtual design. To assign participants to cohorts, the prospective study relied on clinical history that participants themselves reported in a screening survey and a study questionnaire. Recovered participants in ImmuneRACE Cohort 3 were defined as having two consecutive negative NP/OP PCR tests, clearance from a healthcare professional, or resolution of symptoms. Each participant in the prospective study had whole blood, serum and a nasopharyngeal or oropharyngeal swab collected by mobile phlebotomists. Prospective study participants could optionally give additional blood draws and questionnaires over an approximately two-month period. Prospective study blood samples were shipped either frozen or at room temperature before DNA extraction.

Broad study findings and their caveats: The quantity of clinical and demographic metadata differed by source and by participant and was supplied without curation.

The immunoSEQ Assay, a bias-controlled multiplex PCR, was used to amplify TCRbeta CDR3 regions from genomic DNA. The authors' analysis ran thus. The number of nucleated cells in each sample was estimated by amplification of reference gene primers within the assay. To quantify the absolute abundance of each unique TCRbeta CDR3 rearrangement, sequence reads were collapsed and filtered. For each sample, productive Simpson clonality was calculated as the square root of Simpson's diversity index across productive rearrangements. What TCRdb holds here is the immuneACCESS table cut down to in-frame rearrangements. Part of the clones is not present; checked against another copy, under half of the missing clones reflect an unresolved V gene, and the others are unexplained. V and J calls plus clone size are reproduced from that table; the DNA served to infer D and trimming. The sample table contains roughly 260,000 clones; only one count was recorded for approximately 83% of them. The leading ten clones occupy approximately 2% of the sample.

On this clone itself: Its recognized antigen is unknown. The input lacks base qualities; no much larger clone sits a single base away.

The CDR1 and CDR2 encoded by the germline V gene (reference sequence) are SGHKS and YYEKEE. A distance of 16 bases separates the germline ends of V and J, which lose 0 bases and 9 bases respectively. From its cysteine to its phenylalanine, the CDR3 spans 15 amino acids. The only DNA kept is the CDR3, 45 bases in frame from the first base. The chain is encoded by TRBV5-5 joined to TRBJ1-5; a tentative D call is TRBD1 (5 bases match). This clonotype originated in a woman aged 45 to 65 who had recovered from COVID-19. The sequenced sample was PBMCs or T cells enriched from blood (not recorded which). The CDR3 region has the sequence CASSLEGGARTPQHF. Here is the DNA: TGTGCCAGCAGCTTGGAGGGAGGGGCTCGAACGCCCCAGCATTTT. With the portions outside the CDR3 filled from the reference TRBV5-5 and TRBJ1-5 genes, the complete variable region becomes DAGVTQSPTHLIKTRGQQVTLRCSPISGHKSVSWYQQVLGQGPQFIFQYYEKEERGRGNFPDRFSARQFPNYSSELNVNALLLGDSALYLCASSLEGGARTPQHFGDGTRLSIL.